This TCR beta chain stems from a study of CD8 T cells in Susac syndrome. The CDR3 is made up of 11 amino acids. Germline loops: CDR1 SQVTM, CDR2 ANQGSEA. V lost 3 bases, J lost 0 bases, and 0 bases lay in between. RNA totalling roughly 0.5 to 1 ug underwent reverse transcription with random hexamers. Amplification of TCR beta CDR3 by immunoSEQ multiplex PCR spanned 54 Vbeta and 13 Jbeta. TCRdb re-called the immunoSEQ multiplex PCR reads through MiXCR, storing one row per CDR3 protein. The profile shows some 130,000 distinct CDR3 sequences, roughly 94% of them singletons. Sequencing of TCR beta was performed on blood CD8+ T cells and on blood CD4+ T cells. Included as multiple sclerosis controls were treatment-naive patients who had stable or active relapsing-remitting disease.

The chain joins TRBV29-1 to TRBJ1-3; D gene unclear. The sequencing input was CD4+ T cells from PBMCs. The source is a human donor with multiple sclerosis. CDR3 nucleotide sequence: TGCAGCGTTGACTCTGGAAACACCATATATTTT. This encodes CSVDSGNTIYF.